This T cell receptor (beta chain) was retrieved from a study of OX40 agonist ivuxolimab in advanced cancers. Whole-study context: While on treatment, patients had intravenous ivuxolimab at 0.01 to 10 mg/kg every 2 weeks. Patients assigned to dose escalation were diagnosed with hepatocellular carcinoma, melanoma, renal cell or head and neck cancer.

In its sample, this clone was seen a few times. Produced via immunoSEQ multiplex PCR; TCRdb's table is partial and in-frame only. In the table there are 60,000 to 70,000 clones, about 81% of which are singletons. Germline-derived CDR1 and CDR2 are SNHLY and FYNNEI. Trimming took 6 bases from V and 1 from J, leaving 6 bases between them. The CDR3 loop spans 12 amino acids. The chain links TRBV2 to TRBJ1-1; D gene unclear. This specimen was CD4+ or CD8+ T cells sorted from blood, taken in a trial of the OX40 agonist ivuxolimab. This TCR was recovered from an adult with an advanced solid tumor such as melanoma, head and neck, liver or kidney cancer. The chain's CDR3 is CASRVANTEAFF. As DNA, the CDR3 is TGTGCCAGCAGGGTGGCGAACACTGAAGCTTTCTTT.